This T cell receptor beta chain was captured in a study of control samples from healthy donors and cancer patients (dated by TCRdb to 2018 to 2020). The count of this clone is one. Which antigen it targets is not known. There are no base qualities to consult, and no much larger clone falls within one base. To prepare the library, the immunoSEQ multiplex PCR assay was applied. TCRdb stores this immuneACCESS table with in-frame sequences only. Part of the clones is absent; in the studies checked, under half of the shortfall reflects unresolved V genes, and no reason is known for the rest. The table for this sample lists approximately 100,000 clones; about 89% of them were counted only once. Together, the top ten hold 19% of the sample. From its cysteine to its phenylalanine, the CDR3 spans 15 amino acids. CDR3 DNA only is kept here, 45 bases in frame from base 1. The junction carries 17 bases between V and J, which are trimmed by 5 bases and 6 bases respectively. CDR1 is given as SEHNR and CDR2 as FQNEAQ, both from the germline V gene (reference sequence).

The clonotype was recovered from a man between 60 and 70 years old with lung cancer. What was sequenced was PBMCs. The receptor chain draws on TRBV7-9 and TRBJ1-3; TRBD1 is a possible D gene, resting on 5 matching bases. The CDR3 protein sequence reads: CASSRIQGSENTIYF. The DNA sequence is TGTGCCAGCAGCCGCATTCAGGGAAGCGAAAACACCATATATTTT.